This TCR beta chain was captured in a study of blood T cell repertoires in COVID-19. About the research overall: COVID-19 samples, acute and convalescent, were from the United States, Italy and Spain. Sample material is recorded as cDNA or gDNA derived from T cells, B-cell-depleted T cells, or PBMCs.

Participants' own reports of clinical history determined their cohort assignment. Cohort 3 donors were reported recovered after two negative PCRs, clearance, or symptom resolution. Sequenced by immunoSEQ multiplex PCR; TCRdb stores in-frame clones only, minus some. Among 200,000 or so clones listed, approximately 80% were seen once. Unmatched junction bases numbered 3, after V lost 7 bases and J lost 1 base. This CDR3 has 13 residues. This chain links TRBV12-3 or TRBV12-4 with TRBJ1-1, with 7 bases matching TRBD1. The receptor was isolated from a man in his sixties who had recovered from COVID-19. Source material: PBMCs or T cells enriched from blood (not recorded which). CDR3 DNA: TGTGCCAGCACCCACAGGGGGAACACTGAAGCTTTCTTT. It translates to CASTHRGNTEAFF.